This section outlines one TCR beta chain sequence together with its context. The junction departs from germline at one end; a sequencing error may be responsible. Both TCR beta VDJ combination and CDR3 sequence profiling were carried out. Genomic DNA was the template for this profiling. TCRdb redid the calling of the reads with MiXCR, one entry per CDR3 protein. The sample lists a few hundred thousand distinct CDR3 sequences, approximately 79% occurring once. Sequenced patients had shown CD8+CD57+ cell expansion by flow cytometry. These data are taken from a study of CD8+CD57+ T cells in acquired aplastic anemia. Germline V CDR1 and CDR2: SGHTA, FQGNSA. This CDR3 is built from 14 residues.

The sequence was collected from a human donor with aplastic anemia. The chain employs TRBV7-2 and TRBJ2-3; 7 bases map to TRBD2. The sample consisted of sorted CD4+, CD8+, or CD8+CD57+ T cells (not recorded which) from PBMCs. The CDR3 DNA reads as TGTGCCAGCAGCGTAGACGCGGGAGCCGGATCAGATACTTTT. Protein sequence: CASSVDAGAGSDTF.